The present T cell receptor beta chain was sequenced within a study of T cells in localized non-small cell lung cancer (dated by TCRdb to the early 2020s). General notes on the study: The study examined T cell repertoires in approximately 240 patients with early-stage NSCLC and compared tumors with uninvolved tumor-adjacent lungs. All 250 or so NSCLC patients in the cohort were treatment-naive and had localized lung tumors that were resected. NSCLC patients had a mean age of roughly 66 years, and around 140 were male and over 85 female. Study-wide conclusions, independent of this receptor: Longer overall survival was associated with higher blood T cell density, whereas shorter survival was associated with higher adjacent-lung clonality. Multi-region tumor sequencing was not performed, so intratumor heterogeneity could not be excluded. A median of around 50 of the top 100 tumor clones were detected in paired uninvolved adjacent lung, and 28 of these tumor clones were also found among the top 100 clones of the paired uninvolved adjacent lung. Because of the exploratory design, TCR variables were selected using unadjusted p-values without false-discovery rate correction. Uninvolved tumor-adjacent lung showed the highest T cell clonality, higher than tumor, which suggests more focused antigenic responses in the adjacent lung.

At diagnosis, tumor, uninvolved tumor-adjacent lung and peripheral blood were collected and then preserved as a mix of FFPE and fresh-frozen material. For TCR repertoire profiling, blood samples were analyzed in the form of peripheral blood mononuclear cells. The trim is 3 bases for V and 7 bases for J, with a gap of 13 bases between the germline ends. From the germline V gene (reference sequence), CDR1 is LNHDA and CDR2 is SQIVND. The CDR3, from cysteine to phenylalanine, totals 14 residues. The sequence is cut down to CDR3 DNA, 42 bases in frame from base 1. TCR beta CDR3 regions were sequenced from DNA using the immunoSEQ Assay. In the authors' own workflow: To compute T cell density, TCR beta template counts were normalized to usable DNA, which was estimated by amplifying housekeeping genes. Richness was estimated with the preseqR package, extrapolating to 400,000 templates for PBMC samples and 120,000 templates for tissue samples. Clonality was calculated as one minus Pielou's evenness. To identify tissue-enriched TCRs, differential abundance testing was run on productive amino-acid clonotypes with a minimum total count of 5 and an alpha of 0.1. The Jaccard Index and the Morisita Overlap Index were used to measure how much the repertoires overlapped between compartments. GLIPH clustered TCR beta CDR3s with public tetramer-defined viral CDR3s; viral motifs required at least three viral sequences plus V-gene enrichment. Here the immuneACCESS table is served through TCRdb, limited to in-frame sequences with V and J called. Missing clones are a known gap in these copies; in checked studies unresolved V genes cover under half, and the rest lacks a known reason. V and J calls and clone size come straight from that table; D and trimming were deduced from the DNA. The sample includes more than 45,000 clones, with more than 80% observed a single time. More than 15% of the sample is in the top ten clones.

Concerning this clone itself: The target of this receptor is not known. One base away there is no much larger clone; base qualities are not given.

The chain is assembled from TRBV19 and TRBJ1-5, with the D gene not clear enough to name. The source of this sequence is a male donor older than 55 with stage III squamous cell lung carcinoma. This sample comprised peripheral blood, obtained before any cancer treatment. CDR3 region: CASSMETANQPQHF. Here is the DNA: TGTGCCAGTAGTATGGAAACAGCGAACCAGCCCCAGCATTTT. Where the CDR3 stops, the reference TRBV19 and TRBJ1-5 genes take over; the full variable domain is DGGITQSPKYLFRKEGQNVTLSCEQNLNHDAMYWYRQDPGQGLRLIYYSQIVNDFQKGDIAEGYSVSREKKESFPLTVTSAQKNPTAFYLCASSMETANQPQHFGDGTRLSIL.